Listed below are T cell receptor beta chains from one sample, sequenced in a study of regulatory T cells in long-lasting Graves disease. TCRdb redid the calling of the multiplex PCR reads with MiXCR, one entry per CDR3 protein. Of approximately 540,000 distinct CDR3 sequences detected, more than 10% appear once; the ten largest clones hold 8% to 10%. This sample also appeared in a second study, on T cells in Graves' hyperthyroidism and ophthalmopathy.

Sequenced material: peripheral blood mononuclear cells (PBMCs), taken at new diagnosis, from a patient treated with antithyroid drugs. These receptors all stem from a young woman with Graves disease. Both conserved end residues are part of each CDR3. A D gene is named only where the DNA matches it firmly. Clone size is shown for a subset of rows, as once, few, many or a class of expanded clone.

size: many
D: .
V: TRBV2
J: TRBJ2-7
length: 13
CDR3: CASSEGNSYEQYF
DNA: TGTGCCAGCAGTGAAGGGAACTCCTACGAGCAGTACTTC

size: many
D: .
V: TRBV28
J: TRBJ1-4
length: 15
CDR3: CASSVPGHSNEKLFF
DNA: TGTGCCAGCAGCGTTCCGGGACACAGTAATGAAAAACTGTTTTTT

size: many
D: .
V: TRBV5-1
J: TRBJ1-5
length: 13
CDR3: CASSRGFGQPQHF
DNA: TGCGCCAGCAGCAGGGGCTTCGGTCAGCCCCAGCATTTT

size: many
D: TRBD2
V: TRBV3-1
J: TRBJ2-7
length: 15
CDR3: CASSPGLAGQSEQYF
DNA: TGTGCCAGCAGCCCCGGACTAGCTGGGCAGTCCGAGCAGTACTTC

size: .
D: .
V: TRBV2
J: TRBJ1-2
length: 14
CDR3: CASSPREGSYGYTF
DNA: TGTGCCAGCAGCCCCCGGGAGGGGAGCTATGGCTACACCTTC

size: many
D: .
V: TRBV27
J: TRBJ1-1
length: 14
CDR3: CASTLTGTNTEAFF
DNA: TGTGCCAGCACCCTTACAGGGACGAACACTGAAGCTTTCTTT

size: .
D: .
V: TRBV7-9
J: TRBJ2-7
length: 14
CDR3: CASSPSVSYYEQYF
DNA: TGTGCCAGCAGCCCCAGTGTCAGTTACTACGAGCAGTACTTC

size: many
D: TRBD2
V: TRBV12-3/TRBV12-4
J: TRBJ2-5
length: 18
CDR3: CASSISPGLAGASETQYF
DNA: TGTGCCAGCAGTATCTCTCCGGGACTAGCGGGAGCGTCGGAGACCCAGTACTTC

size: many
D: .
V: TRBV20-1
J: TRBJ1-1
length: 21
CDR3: CSARKGWLGHEPRNMNTEAFF
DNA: TGCAGTGCTAGAAAAGGCTGGCTCGGACACGAACCCCGTAACATGAACACTGAAGCTTTCTTT

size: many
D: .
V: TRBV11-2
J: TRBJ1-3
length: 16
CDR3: CASSRAVGISGNTIYF
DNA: TGTGCCAGCAGCAGAGCGGTCGGGATCTCTGGAAACACCATATATTTT

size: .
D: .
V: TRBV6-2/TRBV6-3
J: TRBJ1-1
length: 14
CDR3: CASRDGPMNTEAFF
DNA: TGTGCCAGCCGGGACGGGCCAATGAACACTGAAGCTTTCTTT

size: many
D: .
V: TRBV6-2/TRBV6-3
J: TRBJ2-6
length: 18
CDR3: CASSALGRARSGANVLTF
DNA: TGTGCCAGCAGTGCCTTGGGCAGAGCTCGCTCTGGGGCCAACGTCCTGACTTTC

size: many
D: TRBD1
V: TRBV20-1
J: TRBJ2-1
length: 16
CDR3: CSAYRAGQGVYNEQFF
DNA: TGCAGTGCTTACAGAGCGGGACAGGGGGTCTACAATGAGCAGTTCTTC

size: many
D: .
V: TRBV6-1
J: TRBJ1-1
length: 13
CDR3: CASSARENTEAFF
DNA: TGTGCCAGCAGTGCCAGGGAGAACACTGAAGCTTTCTTT

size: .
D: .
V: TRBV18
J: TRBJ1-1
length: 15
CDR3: CASSLQRTDNTEAFF
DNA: TGTGCCAGCTCACTCCAAAGGACAGATAACACTGAAGCTTTCTTT

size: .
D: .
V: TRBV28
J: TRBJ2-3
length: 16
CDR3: CASSLYEGIVADTQYF
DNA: TGTGCCAGCAGTTTATACGAGGGGATAGTGGCAGATACGCAGTATTTT

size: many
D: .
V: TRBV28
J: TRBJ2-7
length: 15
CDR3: CASSLTGRADYEQYF
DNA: TGTGCCAGCAGTTTGACAGGTCGCGCGGACTACGAGCAGTACTTC

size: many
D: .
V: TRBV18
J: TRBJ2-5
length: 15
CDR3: CASSPRTVRRETQYF
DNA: TGTGCCAGCTCACCAAGGACAGTGAGGAGGGAGACCCAGTACTTC

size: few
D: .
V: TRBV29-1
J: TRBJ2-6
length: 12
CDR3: CSVPVGANVLTF
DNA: TGCAGCGTGCCTGTGGGGGCCAACGTCCTGACTTTC

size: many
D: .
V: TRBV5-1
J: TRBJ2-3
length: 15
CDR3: CASSLRGAPTDTQYF
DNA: TGCGCCAGCAGCTTGCGGGGGGCCCCCACAGATACGCAGTATTTT

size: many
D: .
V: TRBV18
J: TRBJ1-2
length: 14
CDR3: CASSPPLLTYGYTF
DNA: TGTGCCAGCTCACCACCGCTCCTTACCTATGGCTACACCTTC

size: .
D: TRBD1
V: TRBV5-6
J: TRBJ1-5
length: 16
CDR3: CASSLGQGWSNQPQHF
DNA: TGTGCCAGCAGCTTGGGACAGGGTTGGAGCAATCAGCCCCAGCATTTT

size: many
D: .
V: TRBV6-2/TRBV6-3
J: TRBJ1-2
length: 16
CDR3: CASRKSGPIANYGYTF
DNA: TGTGCCAGCAGGAAGTCAGGGCCCATCGCTAACTATGGCTACACCTTC

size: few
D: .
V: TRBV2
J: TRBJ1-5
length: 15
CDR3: CASSEWGKSNQPQHF
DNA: TGTGCCAGCAGTGAATGGGGAAAAAGCAATCAGCCCCAGCATTTT